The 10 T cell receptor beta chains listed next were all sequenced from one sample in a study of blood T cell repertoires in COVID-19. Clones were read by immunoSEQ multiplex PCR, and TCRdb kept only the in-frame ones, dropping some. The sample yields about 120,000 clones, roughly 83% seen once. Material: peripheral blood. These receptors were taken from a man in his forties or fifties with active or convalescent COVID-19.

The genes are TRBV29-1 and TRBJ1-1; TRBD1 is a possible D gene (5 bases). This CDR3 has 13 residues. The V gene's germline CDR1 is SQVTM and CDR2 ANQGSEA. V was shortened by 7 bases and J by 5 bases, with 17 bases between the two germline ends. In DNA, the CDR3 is TGCAGCGCGGGGGGGGGAGTTGGAACTGAAGCTTTCTTT. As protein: CSAGGGVGTEAFF.

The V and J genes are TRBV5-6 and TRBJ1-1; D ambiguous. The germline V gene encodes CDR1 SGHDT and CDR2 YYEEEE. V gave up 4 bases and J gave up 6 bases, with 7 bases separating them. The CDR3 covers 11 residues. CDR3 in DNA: TGTGCCAGCAGCGTTTATTCTGAAGCTTTCTTT. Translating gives CASSVYSEAFF.

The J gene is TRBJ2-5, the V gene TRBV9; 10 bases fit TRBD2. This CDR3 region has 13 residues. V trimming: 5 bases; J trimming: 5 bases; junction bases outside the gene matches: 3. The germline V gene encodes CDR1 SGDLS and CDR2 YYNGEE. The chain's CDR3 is CASRASGSETQYF. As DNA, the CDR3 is TGTGCCAGCAGGGCTAGCGGGAGTGAGACCCAGTACTTC.

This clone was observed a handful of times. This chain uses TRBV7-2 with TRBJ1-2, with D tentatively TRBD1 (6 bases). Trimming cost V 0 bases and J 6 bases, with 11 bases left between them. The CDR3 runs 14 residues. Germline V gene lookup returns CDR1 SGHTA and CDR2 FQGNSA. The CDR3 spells CASSLAGARDGYTF. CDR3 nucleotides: TGTGCCAGCAGCTTAGCGGGGGCGCGGGATGGCTACACCTTC.

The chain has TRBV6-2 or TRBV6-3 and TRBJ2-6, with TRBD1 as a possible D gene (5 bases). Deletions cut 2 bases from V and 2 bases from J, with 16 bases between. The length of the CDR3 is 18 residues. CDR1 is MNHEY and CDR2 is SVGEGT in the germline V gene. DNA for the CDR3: TGTGCCAGCAGTTACGACAGCATCCAACCTACTGGGGCCAACGTCCTGACTTTC. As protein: CASSYDSIQPTGANVLTF.

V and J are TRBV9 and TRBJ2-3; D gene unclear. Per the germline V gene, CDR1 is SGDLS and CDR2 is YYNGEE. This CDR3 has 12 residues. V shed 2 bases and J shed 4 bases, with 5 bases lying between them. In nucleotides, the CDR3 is TGTGCCAGCAGCGTCGGTCCAGATACGCAGTATTTT. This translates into CASSVGPDTQYF.

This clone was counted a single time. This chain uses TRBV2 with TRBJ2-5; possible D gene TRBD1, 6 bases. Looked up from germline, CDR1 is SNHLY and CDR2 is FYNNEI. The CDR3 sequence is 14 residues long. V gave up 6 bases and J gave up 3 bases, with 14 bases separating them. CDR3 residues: CASRPGQREETQYF. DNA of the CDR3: TGTGCCAGCAGGCCCGGACAGAGAGAAGAGACCCAGTACTTC.

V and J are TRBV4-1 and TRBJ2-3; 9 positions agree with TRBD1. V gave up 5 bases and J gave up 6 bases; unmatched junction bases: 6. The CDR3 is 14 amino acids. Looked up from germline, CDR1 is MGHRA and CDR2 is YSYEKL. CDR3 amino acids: CASSSRTGADTQYF. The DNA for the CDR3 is TGCGCCAGCAGCTCTCGGACAGGGGCGGATACGCAGTATTTT.

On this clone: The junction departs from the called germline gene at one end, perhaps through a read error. In DNA form, the CDR3 reads TGTGCTAGCAGTCCACAGGGTTCCGGTTACAATGAGCAGTTCTTC. It codes for CASSPQGSGYNEQFF. V gene TRBV7-7 combines with J gene TRBJ2-1, with a weak D call TRBD1 (6 bases). CDR3 length: 15 residues. CDR1 is SSHAT, CDR2 FNYEAQ, per germline (reference sequence).

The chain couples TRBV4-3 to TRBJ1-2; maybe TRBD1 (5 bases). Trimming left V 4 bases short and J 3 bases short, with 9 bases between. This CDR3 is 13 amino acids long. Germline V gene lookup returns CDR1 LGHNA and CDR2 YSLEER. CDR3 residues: CASSPGGYYGYTF. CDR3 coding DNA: TGCGCCAGCAGCCCGGGGGGGTACTATGGCTACACCTTC.